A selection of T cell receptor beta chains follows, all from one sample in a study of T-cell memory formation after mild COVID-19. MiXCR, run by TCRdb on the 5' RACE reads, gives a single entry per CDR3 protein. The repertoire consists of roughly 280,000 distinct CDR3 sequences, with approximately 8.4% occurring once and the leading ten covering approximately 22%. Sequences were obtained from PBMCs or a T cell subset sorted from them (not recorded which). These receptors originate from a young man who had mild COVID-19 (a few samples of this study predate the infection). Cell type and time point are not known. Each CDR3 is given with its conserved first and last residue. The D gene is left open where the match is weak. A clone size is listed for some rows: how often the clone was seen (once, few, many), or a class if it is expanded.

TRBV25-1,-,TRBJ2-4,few,TGTGCCAGCAGTTCGTACGGTGGCATTCAGTACTTC,CASSSYGGIQYF
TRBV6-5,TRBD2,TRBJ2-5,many,TGTGCCAGCAGAGCTGGGGGGGGAGAGACCCAGTACTTC,CASRAGGGETQYF
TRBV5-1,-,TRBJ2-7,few,TGCGCCAGCAGCTTCCTACAGCCAGGGTACGAGCAGTACTTC,CASSFLQPGYEQYF
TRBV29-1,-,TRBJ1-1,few,TGCAGCGTTGAAGTAGCCGGGGGCAGTGAAGCTTTCTTT,CSVEVAGGSEAFF
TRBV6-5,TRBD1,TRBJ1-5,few,TGTGCCAGCAGTTCCACTGACAGGGATCGTCAGCCCCAGCATTTT,CASSSTDRDRQPQHF
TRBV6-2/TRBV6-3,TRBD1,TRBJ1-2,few,TGTGCCAGCAGTTACTCTCAGGGGGCTTTGGATGGCTACACCTTC,CASSYSQGALDGYTF
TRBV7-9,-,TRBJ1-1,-,TGTGCCAGCAGCTTAGCGTCAGGTTTGAACACTGAAGCTTTCTTT,CASSLASGLNTEAFF
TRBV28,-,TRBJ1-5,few,TGTGCCAGCAGGGAGCAGGGAGCTCAGCCCCAGCATTTT,CASREQGAQPQHF
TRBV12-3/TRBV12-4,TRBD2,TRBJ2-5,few,TGTGCCAGCAGTTTATGGGAGGGGACCCAGTACTTC,CASSLWEGTQYF
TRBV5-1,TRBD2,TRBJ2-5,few,TGCGCCAGCAGCTCCGGGACTAGCGGGGGACTCCTCCAAGAGACCCAGTACTTC,CASSSGTSGGLLQETQYF
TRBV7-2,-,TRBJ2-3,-,TGTGCCAGCAGCTTAGCCTCAAGTGGGGTGGATACGCAGTATTTT,CASSLASSGVDTQYF
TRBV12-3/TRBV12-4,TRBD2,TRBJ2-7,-,TGTGCCAGCAGTGCACTAGCGGGGACGGGAGAGCAGTACTTC,CASSALAGTGEQYF
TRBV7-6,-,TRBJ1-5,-,TGTGCCAGCAGCTTATCAACGGGGTTAAATCAGCCCCAGCATTTT,CASSLSTGLNQPQHF
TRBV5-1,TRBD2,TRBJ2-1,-,TGCGCCAGCAGCTTGGAGGCTAGCGGGGGCTACAATGAGCAGTTCTTC,CASSLEASGGYNEQFF
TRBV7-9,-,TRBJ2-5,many,TGTGCCAGCAGCCACCCCGGCAGGGCAGAGACCCAGTACTTC,CASSHPGRAETQYF
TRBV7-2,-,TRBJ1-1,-,TGTGCCAGCAGCCGAGAGGCATTTATCGGGACTGAAGCTTTCTTT,CASSREAFIGTEAFF
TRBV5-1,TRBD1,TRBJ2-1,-,TGCGCCAGCAGCACGGGTATACAGGGGTTGGCTGAGCAGTTCTTC,CASSTGIQGLAEQFF
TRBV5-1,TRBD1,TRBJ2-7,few,TGCGCCAGCAGGGACACAGGGGTCAGGAGGCAGTACTTC,CASRDTGVRRQYF
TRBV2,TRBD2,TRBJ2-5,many,TGTGCCAGCCGCCGGGAAAGCGGGGAAGAGACCCAGTACTTC,CASRRESGEETQYF
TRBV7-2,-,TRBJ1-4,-,TGTGCCAGCAGCTTAGTGGCAGCGAGTAATGAAAAACTGTTTTTT,CASSLVAASNEKLFF
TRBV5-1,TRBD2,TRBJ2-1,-,TGCGCCAGCAGCTCAAAGGGACTAGCGGGGGCGGGCTCCTACAATGAGCAGTTCTTC,CASSSKGLAGAGSYNEQFF
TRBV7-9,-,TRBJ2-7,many,TGTGCCAGCAGTAACCGTTACGAGCAGTACTTC,CASSNRYEQYF
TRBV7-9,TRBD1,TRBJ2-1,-,TGTGCCAGCAGCTGGGGACAGGGAAACAATGAGCAGTTCTTC,CASSWGQGNNEQFF
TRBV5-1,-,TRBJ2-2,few,TGCGCCAGCAGCGCCAGGGGACCGAACACCGGGGAGCTGTTTTTT,CASSARGPNTGELFF
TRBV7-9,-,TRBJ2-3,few,TGTGCCAGCAGCTTAGATGCAGGGGTCACAGATACGCAGTATTTT,CASSLDAGVTDTQYF
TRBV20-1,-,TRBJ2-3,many,TGCAGTGCTAGAGGACTCCTCGAACCGCAGTATTTT,CSARGLLEPQYF
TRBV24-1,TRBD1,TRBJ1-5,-,TGTGCCACCCAATGGGGAATAACAGGGGGCCCCAACCAGCCCCAGCATTTT,CATQWGITGGPNQPQHF
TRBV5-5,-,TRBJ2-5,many,TGTGCCAGCAGCCTACAGGGCCAAGAGACCCAGTACTTC,CASSLQGQETQYF
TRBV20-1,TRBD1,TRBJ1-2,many,TGCAGTGCTAGAGATGTCGGGACAGGGTTTGGCTACACCTTC,CSARDVGTGFGYTF
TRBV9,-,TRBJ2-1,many,TGTGCCAGCAGACCCCTGAGCTCCTACAATGAGCAGTTCTTC,CASRPLSSYNEQFF
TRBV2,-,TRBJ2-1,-,TGTGCCAGCAGCCCACAGTGGGGGGCTTCCTACAATGAGCAGTTCTTC,CASSPQWGASYNEQFF
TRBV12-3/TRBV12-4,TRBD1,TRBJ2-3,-,TGTGACAGCTCCCTAAGGGGGCAGAGGACAGATACGCAGTATTTT,CDSSLRGQRTDTQYF
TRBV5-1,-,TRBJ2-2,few,TGCGCCAGCAGCTTGAGGCTGGCGAACACCGGGGAGCTGTTTTTT,CASSLRLANTGELFF
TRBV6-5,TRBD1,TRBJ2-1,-,TGTGCCAGCAGTTACCAACAGGGGCCCAACTTCTTC,CASSYQQGPNFF
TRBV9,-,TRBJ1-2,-,TGTGCCAGCAGCACTCCCTCTGTCTCGGACGGAATATATGGCTACACCTTC,CASSTPSVSDGIYGYTF